This TCR beta chain was identified in a study of blood T cells in healthy people across ages. They isolated at least 6.5 million PBMCs from each sample. This clonotype came up a few times. Germline CDR1 reads MNHEY; CDR2 reads SMNVEV (reference sequence). V was shortened by 5 bases and J by 4 bases, with 19 bases between the two germline ends. The CDR3 covers 16 residues. A second about 6 to 12 cycle PCR used barcoded and J-beta primers. Every molecule of cDNA carried a tag from a template-switch adaptor with 12 random nucleotides. No fewer than 3 million CDR3-containing paired-end reads came from each sample. Each CDR3 protein is one row after TCRdb ran MiXCR on the 5' RACE reads. In the table there are under 1 million distinct CDR3 sequences, around 42% of which are singletons.

The specimen sequenced was blood. The receptor comes from a man in his fifties or sixties in good health. V gene TRBV27 combines with J gene TRBJ2-3; D possibly matches TRBD1 or TRBD2 (6 bases each). The CDR3 DNA is TGTGCCAGCAGTGCGCCGTGGGGGGCCGCCGCAGATACGCAGTATTTT. It codes for CASSAPWGAAADTQYF.